This TCR beta chain stems from a study of OX40 agonist ivuxolimab in advanced cancers. Broader study findings: More expanded clones were found, on average, in CD8+ than in CD4+ T cells.

Sequencing was performed with immunoSEQ multiplex PCR; in TCRdb, only in-frame clones are kept and a portion is missing. The sample comprises roughly 79,000 clones, 85% of which are singletons, and 15% to 20% rests with the top ten. The germline V gene has CDR1 LNHDA and CDR2 SQIVND (reference sequence). V dropped 7 bases and J dropped 0 bases, with 9 bases sitting between them. This CDR3 has 14 residues. With respect to this clone: The antigen remains unidentified.

The sequence derives from an adult with an advanced solid tumor such as melanoma, head and neck, liver or kidney cancer. The chain employs TRBV19 and TRBJ2-2; D not certain. The sequenced sample was CD4+ or CD8+ T cells sorted from blood, obtained in a trial of the OX40 agonist ivuxolimab. CDR3 loop: CASTGPANTGELFF. The CDR3 DNA reads TGTGCCAGTACAGGACCTGCGAACACCGGGGAGCTGTTTTTT.